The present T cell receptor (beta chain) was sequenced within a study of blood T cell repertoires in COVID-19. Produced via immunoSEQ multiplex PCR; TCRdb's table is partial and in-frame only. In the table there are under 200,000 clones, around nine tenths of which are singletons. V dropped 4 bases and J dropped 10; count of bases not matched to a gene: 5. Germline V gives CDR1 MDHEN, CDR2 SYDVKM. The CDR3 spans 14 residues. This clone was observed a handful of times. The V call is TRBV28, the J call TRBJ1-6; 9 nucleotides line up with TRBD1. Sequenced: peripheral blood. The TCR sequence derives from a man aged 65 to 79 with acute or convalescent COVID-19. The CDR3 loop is CASSSGTGWSPLHF. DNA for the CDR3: TGTGCCAGCAGTTCCGGGACAGGGTGGTCACCCCTCCACTTT.